These 19 T cell receptor beta chains originate from one sample sequenced in a study of cytomegalovirus exposure and HLA in healthy donors. PCR was performed using 60 Vbeta and 13 Jbeta primers. Method: immunoSEQ multiplex PCR; TCRdb's copy keeps in-frame clones and lacks some. The sample records over 130,000 clones, approximately 88% being singletons. Sequenced material: PBMCs. These receptors were taken from a woman aged 40 to 55 in good health and CMV-seronegative.

V usage is TRBV29-1 and J usage is TRBJ2-5, with a possible D match to TRBD1 (6 bases). The CDR3 has 14 amino acids. The germline V and J ends were trimmed by 4 bases and 3 bases, with 15 bases remaining between them. The germline gives CDR1 SQVTM, CDR2 ANQGSEA. DNA for the CDR3: TGCAGCGTTGCTTTGGCAGGGGTTAAAGAGACCCAGTACTTC. Translating gives CSVALAGVKETQYF.

The chain uses TRBV5-8 and TRBJ2-1, with 13 bases fitting TRBD2. V dropped 5 bases and J dropped 4; count of bases not matched to a gene: 9. The CDR3 covers 17 residues. Germline V gene data show CDR1 as SGHTS and CDR2 as YDEGEE. CDR3 DNA sequence: TGTGCCAGCAGTTTACTAGCGGGAGGGGGGATGTACAATGAGCAGTTCTTC. Translation: CASSLLAGGGMYNEQFF.

The gene calls are TRBV27 and TRBJ2-5; 7 nucleotides align to TRBD1. The CDR3 is 18 amino acids. Germline CDR1 is MNHEY and CDR2 is SMNVEV (reference sequence). The V and J ends lost 4 bases and 2 bases, in that order; junction bases with no gene match: 16. CDR3 protein: CASSSQNPGTAIQETQYF. The CDR3 DNA reads TGTGCCAGCAGTTCCCAAAACCCCGGGACAGCGATTCAAGAGACCCAGTACTTC.

The chain joins TRBV5-1 to TRBJ2-3, with 7 bases fitting TRBD1. The V gene's germline CDR1 is SGHRS and CDR2 YFSETQ. Trimming cost V 8 bases and J 2 bases; bases outside gene matches: 11. This CDR3 is 15 amino acids long. CDR3 DNA: TGCGCCAGTCACTCCGGGACAGATGACACAGATACGCAGTATTTT. Translation: CASHSGTDDTDTQYF. Filled out from reference TRBV5-1 and TRBJ2-3, the complete variable domain reads KAGVTQTPRYLIKTRGQQVTLSCSPISGHRSVSWYQQTPGQGLQFLFEYFSETQRNKGNFPGRFSGRQFSNSRSEMNVSTLELGDSALYLCASHSGTDDTDTQYFGPGTRLTVL.

The gene calls are TRBV11-3 and TRBJ2-7, with TRBD1 identical over 9 bases. The length of the CDR3 is 15 residues. V dropped 5 bases and J dropped 3; count of bases not matched to a gene: 8. Germline CDR1 and CDR2: SGHNT and YENEEA. DNA for the CDR3: TGTGCCAGCAGCCCCACCGGGACAGGGCGCTACGAGCAGTACTTC. Protein: CASSPTGTGRYEQYF.

CDR3 bases: TGTGCCAGCAGGGGGGACAGGGGGCGGTATCAGCCCCAGCATTTT. It translates to CASRGDRGRYQPQHF. This sequence joins TRBV2 and TRBJ1-5, with TRBD1 matching 12 bases. The germline V gene has CDR1 SNHLY and CDR2 FYNNEI. This CDR3 is built from 15 residues. The J segment lost 5 bases and the V segment lost 6 bases, leaving 5 bases of the junction unmatched.

The chain employs TRBV7-2 and TRBJ1-2; D ambiguous. The germline V and J ends were trimmed by 1 base and 0 bases, with 6 bases remaining between them. Per germline, CDR1 SGHTA and CDR2 FQGNSA. CDR3 length equals 14 residues. CDR3 coding DNA: TGTGCCAGCAGCTTAGATATGTCTAACTATGGCTACACCTTC. Protein sequence: CASSLDMSNYGYTF.

This rearrangement joins TRBV21-1 to TRBJ1-3. TRBV21-1 is tagged as a pseudogene. There are 16 residues in the CDR3. The CDR3 region is CASRTVPKPSGNTIYF. CDR3 coding DNA: TGTGCCAGCCGAACTGTTCCGAAACCCTCTGGAAACACCATATATTTT.

The rearrangement links TRBV28 to TRBJ2-1; the match to TRBD2 covers 11 bases. The CDR3 is made up of 16 amino acids. J was trimmed by 4 bases and V by 3 bases; bases with no gene match: 5. Germline assignment: CDR1 MDHEN and CDR2 SYDVKM. CDR3 DNA sequence: TGTGCCAGCAGTTTCCCCATAGCGGGAGGGTACAATGAGCAGTTCTTC. This translates into CASSFPIAGGYNEQFF.

The chain uses TRBV4-3 and TRBJ2-5, with 9 bases that match TRBD1. Germline CDR1 and CDR2: LGHNA and YSLEER. Losses at the gene ends were 5 bases for V and 5 bases for J; bases not matched to a gene: 3. The CDR3 has 13 amino acids. CDR3 nucleotide sequence: TGCGCCAGCAGCACAGGGGGCTGGGAGACCCAGTACTTC. Amino acid sequence: CASSTGGWETQYF.

The V call is TRBV6-1, the J call TRBJ1-5; 9 bases fit TRBD1. Trimming at V came to 6 bases and at J to 0 bases, leaving 3 bases not matched to a gene. This CDR3 comprises 15 residues. In germline, CDR1 is MNHNS, CDR2 SASEGT. CDR3: CASRDRGNSNQPQHF. The CDR3 region has the DNA TGTGCCAGCAGAGACAGGGGGAATAGCAATCAGCCCCAGCATTTT.

The chain joins TRBV7-9 to TRBJ2-5; TRBD1 might be the D (6 bases). V dropped 2 bases and J dropped 5 bases, with 15 bases sitting between them. This CDR3 region has 15 residues. Germline V gene lookup returns CDR1 SEHNR and CDR2 FQNEAQ (reference sequence). CDR3 in amino acids: CASSLTGPPTETQYF. The CDR3 DNA is TGTGCCAGCAGCTTAACAGGGCCCCCTACCGAGACCCAGTACTTC. The full variable domain, with the rest looked up from reference TRBV7-9 and TRBJ2-5, is DTGVSQNPRHKITKRGQNVTFRCDPISEHNRLYWYRQTLGQGPEFLTYFQNEAQLEKSRLLSDRFSAERPKGSFSTLEIQRTEQGDSAMYLCASSLTGPPTETQYFGPGTRLLVL.

The chain has TRBV9 and TRBJ1-5; D remains unclear. Trimming took off 0 bases at V and 0 bases at J, with 7 bases between the two ends. The CDR3 runs 15 residues. Germline CDR1 and CDR2: SGDLS and YYNGEE. CDR3 coding DNA: TGTGCCAGCAGCGTAGGTCAGAATAGCAATCAGCCCCAGCATTTT. This codes for CASSVGQNSNQPQHF.

V usage is TRBV7-2 and J usage is TRBJ2-2; the D gene is possibly TRBD1 (5 bases). V gave up 5 bases and J gave up 0 bases, with 13 bases separating them. This CDR3 is built from 16 residues. CDR1 and CDR2 from the germline V gene are SGHTA and FQGNSA. The DNA of the CDR3 is TGTGCCAGCAGCAGGCAGGGCACCACGAACACCGGGGAGCTGTTTTTT. Its protein is CASSRQGTTNTGELFF.

In regard to this clone: Other DNA sequences from this sample encode an identical CDR3 as well. The J gene is TRBJ1-4, the V gene TRBV5-1, with TRBD1 matching over 7 bases. Trimming took 0 bases from V and 0 from J; bases not matched to a gene: 2. The CDR3 is 16 amino acids. Germline V gene lookup returns CDR1 SGHRS and CDR2 YFSETQ. CDR3 in amino acids: CASSLVGTATNEKLFF. The CDR3 nucleotides are TGCGCCAGCAGCTTGGTCGGGACAGCAACTAATGAAAAACTGTTTTTT.

The V gene is TRBV5-1, the J gene TRBJ2-4; 7 bases map to TRBD2. This CDR3 region has 13 residues. The V segment lost 4 bases and the J segment 8 bases; nucleotides outside the gene matches: 6. Germline lookup yields CDR1 SGHRS and CDR2 YFSETQ. CDR3 sequence (DNA): TGCGCCAGCAGCCCAGGACTAGTCGACATTCAGTACTTC. Protein sequence: CASSPGLVDIQYF. The full variable domain, with the rest looked up from reference TRBV5-1 and TRBJ2-4, is KAGVTQTPRYLIKTRGQQVTLSCSPISGHRSVSWYQQTPGQGLQFLFEYFSETQRNKGNFPGRFSGRQFSNSRSEMNVSTLELGDSALYLCASSPGLVDIQYFGAGTRLSVL.

CDR3 region: CASSLDRTITEAFF. In DNA form, the CDR3 reads TGCGCCAGCAGCTTGGACAGGACGATCACTGAAGCTTTCTTT. This sequence joins TRBV5-1 and TRBJ1-1, with D possibly TRBD1 on 5 matching bases. Germline-derived CDR1 and CDR2 are SGHRS and YFSETQ. Between the trimmed V and J ends, which lost 0 bases and 4 bases, there was a span of 10 bases. CDR3 length equals 14 residues.

The J gene is TRBJ1-6, the V gene TRBV30; maybe TRBD1 (5 bases). The V and J ends lost 0 bases and 6 bases respectively, with 12 bases between them. CDR1 and CDR2 (germline): GTSNPN, SVGIG (reference sequence). The CDR3 has 15 residues. This chain's CDR3 is CAWSVLWGTNSPLHF. The CDR3 DNA follows: TGTGCCTGGAGTGTACTCTGGGGCACTAATTCACCCCTCCACTTT. The variable domain in full, with the rest retrieved from reference TRBV30 and TRBJ1-6, is SQTIHQWPATLVQPVGSPLSLECTVEGTSNPNLYWYRQAAGRGLQLLFYSVGIGQISSEVPQNLSASRPQDRQFILSSKKLLLSDSGFYLCAWSVLWGTNSPLHFGNGTRLTVT.

V usage is TRBV21-1 and J usage is TRBJ2-1; the table calls TRBD2, which could not be checked here. TRBV21-1 is shown as a pseudogene. This CDR3 comprises 15 residues. The CDR3 reads CASSKVRESYNEQFF. The DNA for the CDR3 is TGTGCCAGCAGCAAAGTACGAGAGTCCTACAATGAGCAGTTCTTC.